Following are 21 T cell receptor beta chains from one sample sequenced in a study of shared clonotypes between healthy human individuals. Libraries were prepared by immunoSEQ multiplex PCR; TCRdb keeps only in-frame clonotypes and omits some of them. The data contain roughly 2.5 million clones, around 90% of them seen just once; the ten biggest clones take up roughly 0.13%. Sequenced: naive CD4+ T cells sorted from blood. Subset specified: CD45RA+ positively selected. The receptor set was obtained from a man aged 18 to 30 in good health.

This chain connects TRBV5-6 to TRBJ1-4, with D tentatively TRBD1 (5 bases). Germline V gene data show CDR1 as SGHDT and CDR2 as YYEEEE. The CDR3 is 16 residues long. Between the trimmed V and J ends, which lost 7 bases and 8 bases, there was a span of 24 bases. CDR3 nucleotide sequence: TGTGCCAGCTCCCACGGGACTTTCACGCAGAAAGAAAAACTGTTTTTT. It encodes CASSHGTFTQKEKLFF.

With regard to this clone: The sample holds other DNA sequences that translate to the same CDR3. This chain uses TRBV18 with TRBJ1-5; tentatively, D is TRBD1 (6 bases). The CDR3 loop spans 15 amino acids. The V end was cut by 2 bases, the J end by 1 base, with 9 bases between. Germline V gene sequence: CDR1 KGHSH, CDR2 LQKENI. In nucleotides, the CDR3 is TGTGCCAGCTCACCAACAGGGTTAAGCAATCAGCCCCAGCATTTT. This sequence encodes CASSPTGLSNQPQHF.

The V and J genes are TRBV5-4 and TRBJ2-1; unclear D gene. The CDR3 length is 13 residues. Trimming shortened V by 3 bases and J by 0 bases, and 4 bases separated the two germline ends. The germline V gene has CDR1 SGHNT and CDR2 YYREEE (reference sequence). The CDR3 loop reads CASSSPSYNEQFF. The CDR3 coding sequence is TGTGCCAGCAGCTCTCCCTCCTACAATGAGCAGTTCTTC.

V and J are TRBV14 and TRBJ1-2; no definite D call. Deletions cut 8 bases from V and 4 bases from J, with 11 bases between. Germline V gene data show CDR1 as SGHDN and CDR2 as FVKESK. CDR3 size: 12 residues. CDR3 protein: CASLPSVYGYTF. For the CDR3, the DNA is TGTGCCAGCCTCCCTTCAGTCTATGGCTACACCTTC.

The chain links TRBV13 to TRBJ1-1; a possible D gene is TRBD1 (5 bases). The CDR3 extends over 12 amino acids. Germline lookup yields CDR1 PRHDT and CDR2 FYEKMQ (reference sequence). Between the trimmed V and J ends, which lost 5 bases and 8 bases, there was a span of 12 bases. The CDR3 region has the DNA TGTGCCAGCAGCAGGTTCCGACAGGAAGCTTTCTTT. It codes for CASSRFRQEAFF.

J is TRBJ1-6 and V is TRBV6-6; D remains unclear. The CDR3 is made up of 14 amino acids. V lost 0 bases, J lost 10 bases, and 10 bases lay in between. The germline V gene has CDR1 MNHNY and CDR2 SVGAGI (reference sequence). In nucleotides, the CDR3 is TGTGCCAGCAGTTACTCGATTGCCGACTCACCCCTCCACTTT. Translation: CASSYSIADSPLHF.

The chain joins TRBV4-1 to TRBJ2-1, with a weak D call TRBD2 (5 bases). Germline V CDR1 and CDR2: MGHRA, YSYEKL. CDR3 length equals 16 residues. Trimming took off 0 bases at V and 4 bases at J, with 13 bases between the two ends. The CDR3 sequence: CASSQEGSASYNEQFF. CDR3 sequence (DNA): TGCGCCAGCAGCCAAGAGGGTAGCGCAAGTTACAATGAGCAGTTCTTC.

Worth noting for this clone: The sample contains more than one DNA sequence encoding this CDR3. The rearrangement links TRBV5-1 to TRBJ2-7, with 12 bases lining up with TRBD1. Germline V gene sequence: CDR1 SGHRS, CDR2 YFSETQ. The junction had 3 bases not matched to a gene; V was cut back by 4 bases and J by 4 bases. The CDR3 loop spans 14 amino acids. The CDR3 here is CASSPGQGAYEQYF. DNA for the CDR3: TGCGCCAGCAGCCCGGGACAGGGGGCGTACGAGCAGTACTTC. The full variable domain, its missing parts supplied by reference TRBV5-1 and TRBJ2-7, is KAGVTQTPRYLIKTRGQQVTLSCSPISGHRSVSWYQQTPGQGLQFLFEYFSETQRNKGNFPGRFSGRQFSNSRSEMNVSTLELGDSALYLCASSPGQGAYEQYFGPGTRLTVT.

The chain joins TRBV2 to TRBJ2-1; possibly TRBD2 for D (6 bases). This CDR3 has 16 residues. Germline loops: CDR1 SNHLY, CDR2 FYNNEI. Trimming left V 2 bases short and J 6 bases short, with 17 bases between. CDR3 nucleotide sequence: TGTGCCAGCAGTGAAAGGAGTAGACTAGTCCCCAATGAGCAGTTCTTC. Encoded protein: CASSERSRLVPNEQFF.

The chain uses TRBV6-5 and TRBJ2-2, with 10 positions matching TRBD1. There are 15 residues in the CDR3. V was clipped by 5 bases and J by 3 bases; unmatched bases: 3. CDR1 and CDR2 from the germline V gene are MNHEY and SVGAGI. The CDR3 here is CASSTGQGDTGELFF. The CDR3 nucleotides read TGTGCCAGCAGTACCGGACAGGGGGACACCGGGGAGCTGTTTTTT.

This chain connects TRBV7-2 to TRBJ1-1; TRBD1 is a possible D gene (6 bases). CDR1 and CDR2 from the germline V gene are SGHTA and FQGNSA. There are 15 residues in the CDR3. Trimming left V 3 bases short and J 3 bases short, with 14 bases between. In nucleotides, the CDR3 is TGTGCCAGCAGCTTGGGGGCGGAGGTTGACACTGAAGCTTTCTTT. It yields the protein CASSLGAEVDTEAFF.

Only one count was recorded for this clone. The CDR3 loop reads CAWSVGPGKDEQYF. The CDR3 nucleotides read TGTGCCTGGAGTGTCGGACCGGGCAAGGACGAGCAGTACTTC. This sequence joins TRBV30 and TRBJ2-5; D uncertain. The better agreement between TRBJ2-7 and the DNA end casts doubt on the J call. CDR1 and CDR2 (germline): GTSNPN, SVGIG (reference sequence). The CDR3 consists of 14 residues.

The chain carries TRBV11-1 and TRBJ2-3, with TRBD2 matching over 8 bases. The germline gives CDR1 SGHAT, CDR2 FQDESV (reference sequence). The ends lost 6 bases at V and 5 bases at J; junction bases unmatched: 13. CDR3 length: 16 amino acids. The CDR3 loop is CASRRVFGGAGDTQYF. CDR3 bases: TGTGCCAGCAGACGAGTGTTCGGGGGGGCGGGAGATACGCAGTATTTT.

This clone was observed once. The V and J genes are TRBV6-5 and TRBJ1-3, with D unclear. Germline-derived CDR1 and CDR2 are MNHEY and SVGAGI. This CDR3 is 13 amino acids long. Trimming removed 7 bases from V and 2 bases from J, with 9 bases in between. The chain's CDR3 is CASTQSAGNTIYF. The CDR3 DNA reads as TGTGCCAGCACCCAGAGTGCTGGAAACACCATATATTTT.

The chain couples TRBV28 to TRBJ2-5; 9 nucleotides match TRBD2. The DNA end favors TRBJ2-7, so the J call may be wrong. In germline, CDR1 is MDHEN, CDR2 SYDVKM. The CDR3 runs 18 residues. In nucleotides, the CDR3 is TGTGCCAGCTGTTCCCCCCCCGGGGGCGATGGAGCGGGAGGCGAGCAGTACTTC. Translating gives CASCSPPGGDGAGGEQYF.

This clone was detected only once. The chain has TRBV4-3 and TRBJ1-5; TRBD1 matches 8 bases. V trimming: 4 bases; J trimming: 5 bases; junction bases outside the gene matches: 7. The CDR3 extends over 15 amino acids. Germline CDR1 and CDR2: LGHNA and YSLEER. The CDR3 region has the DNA TGCGCCAGCAGCCTCGAGAACAGGGGGGATCAGCCCCAGCATTTT. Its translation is CASSLENRGDQPQHF.

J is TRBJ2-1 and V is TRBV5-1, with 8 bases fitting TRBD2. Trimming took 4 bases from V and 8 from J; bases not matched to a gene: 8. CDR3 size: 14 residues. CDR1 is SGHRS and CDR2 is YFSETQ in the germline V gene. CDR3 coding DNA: TGCGCCAGCAGCGCGGGAGGTATGTTTGATGAGCAGTTCTTC. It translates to CASSAGGMFDEQFF. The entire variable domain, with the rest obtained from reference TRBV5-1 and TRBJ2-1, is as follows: KAGVTQTPRYLIKTRGQQVTLSCSPISGHRSVSWYQQTPGQGLQFLFEYFSETQRNKGNFPGRFSGRQFSNSRSEMNVSTLELGDSALYLCASSAGGMFDEQFFGPGTRLTVL.

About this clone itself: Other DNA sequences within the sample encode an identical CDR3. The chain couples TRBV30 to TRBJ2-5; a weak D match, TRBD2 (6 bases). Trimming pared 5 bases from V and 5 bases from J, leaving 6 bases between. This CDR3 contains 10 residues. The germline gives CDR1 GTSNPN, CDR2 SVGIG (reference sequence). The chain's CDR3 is CAWGGETQYF. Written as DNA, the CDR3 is TGTGCCTGGGGAGGGGAGACCCAGTACTTC.

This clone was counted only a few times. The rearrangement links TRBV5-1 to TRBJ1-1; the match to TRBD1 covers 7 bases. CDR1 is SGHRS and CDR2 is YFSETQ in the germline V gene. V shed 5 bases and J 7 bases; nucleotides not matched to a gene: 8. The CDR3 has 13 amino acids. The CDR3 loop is CASRPTTGLEAFF. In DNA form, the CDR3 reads TGCGCCAGCAGACCAACGACAGGGCTTGAAGCTTTCTTT.

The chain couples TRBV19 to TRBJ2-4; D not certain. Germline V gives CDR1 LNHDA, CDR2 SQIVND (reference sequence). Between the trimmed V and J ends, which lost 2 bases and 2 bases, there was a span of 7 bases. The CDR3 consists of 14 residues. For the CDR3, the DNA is TGTGCCAGTAGTATACAGGATTCCAAAAACATTCAGTACTTC. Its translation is CASSIQDSKNIQYF.

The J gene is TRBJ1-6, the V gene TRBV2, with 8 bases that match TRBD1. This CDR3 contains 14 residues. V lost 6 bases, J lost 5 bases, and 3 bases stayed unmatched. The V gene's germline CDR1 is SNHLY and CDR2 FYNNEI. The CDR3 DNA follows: TGTGCCAGCAGGACGACAGGGGATAATTCACCCCTCCACTTT. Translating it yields CASRTTGDNSPLHF.